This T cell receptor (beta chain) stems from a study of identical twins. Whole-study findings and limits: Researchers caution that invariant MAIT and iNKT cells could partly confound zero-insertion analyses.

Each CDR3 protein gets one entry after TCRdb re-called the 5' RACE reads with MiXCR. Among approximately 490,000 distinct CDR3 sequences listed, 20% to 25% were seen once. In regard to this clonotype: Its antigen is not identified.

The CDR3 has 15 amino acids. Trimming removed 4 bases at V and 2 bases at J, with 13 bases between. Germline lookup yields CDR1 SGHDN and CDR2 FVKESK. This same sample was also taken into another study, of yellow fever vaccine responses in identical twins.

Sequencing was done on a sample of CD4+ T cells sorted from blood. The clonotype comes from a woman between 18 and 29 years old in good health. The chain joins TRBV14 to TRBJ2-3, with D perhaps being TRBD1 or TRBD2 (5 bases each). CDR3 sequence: CASSPGTKHTDTQYF. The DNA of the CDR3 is TGTGCCAGCAGCCCCGGGACCAAACACACAGATACGCAGTATTTT. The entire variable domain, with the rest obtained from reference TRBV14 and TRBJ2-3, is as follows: EAGVTQFPSHSVIEKGQTVTLRCDPISGHDNLYWYRRVMGKEIKFLLHFVKESKQDESGMPNNRFLAERTGGTYSTLKVQPAELEDSGVYFCASSPGTKHTDTQYFGPGTRLTVL.